The 22 T cell receptor beta chains in this list originate from one sample, sequenced in a study of shared clonotypes between healthy human individuals. The assay was immunoSEQ multiplex PCR, and TCRdb's table has in-frame clones only and misses some. Of some 500,000 clones listed, less than 80% were seen once; the top ten hold 12%. The sequenced sample consisted of PBMCs. These receptors were obtained from a middle-aged woman in good health. Some clones in this sample may be carry-over from other donors' samples.

This clone was seen once. The chain is built from TRBV19 and TRBJ1-1; D gene uncertain. V shed 8 bases and J shed 3 bases, with 16 bases lying between them. The CDR3 sequence is 14 residues long. The germline V gene has CDR1 LNHDA and CDR2 SQIVND (reference sequence). CDR3 sequence: CASLDLPDHTEAFF. The CDR3 DNA is TGTGCCAGTCTTGATCTTCCGGATCACACTGAAGCTTTCTTT. Variable domain in full (rest from reference TRBV19 and TRBJ1-1): DGGITQSPKYLFRKEGQNVTLSCEQNLNHDAMYWYRQDPGQGLRLIYYSQIVNDFQKGDIAEGYSVSREKKESFPLTVTSAQKNPTAFYLCASLDLPDHTEAFFGQGTRLTVV.

The chain's CDR3 is CASSLELGTDTQYF. CDR3 in DNA: TGCGCCAGCAGCTTGGAACTGGGCACAGATACGCAGTATTTT. This chain uses TRBV5-1 with TRBJ2-3; D not certain. Germline V lookup: CDR1 SGHRS, CDR2 YFSETQ. This CDR3 is 14 amino acids long. The germline V and J ends were trimmed by 0 bases and 1 base, with 6 bases remaining between them.

This rearrangement joins TRBV28 to TRBJ2-2; 8 positions agree with TRBD2. This CDR3 has 15 amino acids. Trimming cost V 1 base and J 6 bases; bases outside gene matches: 4. Germline V gives CDR1 MDHEN, CDR2 SYDVKM. The CDR3 sequence is CASSLLAGKAGELFF. The DNA for the CDR3 is TGTGCCAGCAGTTTATTAGCGGGGAAGGCCGGGGAGCTGTTTTTT.

As to this clone: The sample holds other DNA sequences that translate to the same CDR3. The chain is built from TRBV11-2 and TRBJ2-7, with TRBD2 matching 7 bases. Germline CDR1 SGHAT, CDR2 FQNNGV. The CDR3 covers 15 residues. The junction had 3 bases not matched to a gene; V was cut back by 1 base and J by 0 bases. The CDR3 DNA follows: TGTGCCAGCAGCTTAGCTGGCGGGAGCTCCTACGAGCAGTACTTC. It specifies CASSLAGGSSYEQYF.

J is TRBJ1-3 and V is TRBV28; D is unclear. V shed 6 bases and J shed 4 bases, with 16 bases lying between them. The germline V gene encodes CDR1 MDHEN and CDR2 SYDVKM. The CDR3 runs to 15 residues. CDR3 bases: TGTGCCAGCAGCTTCGGGCCCTACCCGGGAAACACCATATATTTT. This encodes CASSFGPYPGNTIYF. Drawing the rest from reference TRBV28 and TRBJ1-3, the complete variable domain is DVKVTQSSRYLVKRTGEKVFLECVQDMDHENMFWYRQDPGLGLRLIYFSYDVKMKEKGDIPEGYSVSREKKERFSLILESASTNQTSMYLCASSFGPYPGNTIYFGEGSWLTVV.

Regarding this clone: This sample includes further DNA sequences coding for the same CDR3. The V and J genes are TRBV27 and TRBJ2-1; 8 bases agree with TRBD2. Germline V gene data show CDR1 as MNHEY and CDR2 as SMNVEV (reference sequence). The CDR3 length is 14 residues. Germline trimming cut 2 bases from V and 4 bases from J; bases unmatched to any gene: 1. CDR3 in amino acids: CASSLAGGYNEQFF. The DNA for the CDR3 is TGTGCCAGCAGTTTAGCGGGAGGTTACAATGAGCAGTTCTTC.

Concerning this clone itself: It may be a read error: a sequence one base away is much more abundant. This chain connects TRBV6-5 to TRBJ2-7; tentative D call: TRBD2 (5 bases). Looked up from germline, CDR1 is MNHEY and CDR2 is SVGAGI. The CDR3 is 12 amino acids. V was cut by 8 bases and J by 5 bases, with 13 bases left in between. CDR3 protein: CASGTDWNEQYF. CDR3 sequence (DNA): TGTGCCAGCGGTACGGACTGGAACGAGCAGTACTTC.

This chain uses TRBV7-6 with TRBJ1-2; no definite D call. V was trimmed by 1 base and J by 5 bases, leaving 17 bases between them. Germline V gene sequence: CDR1 SGHVS, CDR2 FNYEAQ. The CDR3 has 16 residues. CDR3 bases: TGTGCCAGCAGCTTAGGTCTGACACGAGGAGGGTATGGCTACACCTTC. It encodes CASSLGLTRGGYGYTF. The entire variable domain, with the rest obtained from reference TRBV7-6 and TRBJ1-2, is as follows: GAGVSQSPRYKVTKRGQDVALRCDPISGHVSLYWYRQALGQGPEFLTYFNYEAQQDKSGLPNDRFSAERPEGSISTLTIQRTEQRDSAMYRCASSLGLTRGGYGYTFGSGTRLTVV.

This chain connects TRBV30 to TRBJ2-5, with TRBD1 matching over 10 bases. The CDR3 is 16 residues long. Germline V lookup: CDR1 GTSNPN, CDR2 SVGIG (reference sequence). The V gene end was trimmed by 0 bases and the J gene end by 4 bases; junction bases not matched to a gene: 8. CDR3 protein: CAWSVLGQGRPETQYF. CDR3 sequence (DNA): TGTGCCTGGAGTGTACTGGGACAGGGGAGGCCAGAGACCCAGTACTTC.

The V gene is TRBV2, the J gene TRBJ2-1; 12 bases are a match to TRBD1. There are 15 residues in the CDR3. Germline V CDR1 and CDR2: SNHLY, FYNNEI. V trimming: 6 bases; J trimming: 7 bases; junction bases outside the gene matches: 7. CDR3 sequence: CASSPGQGAGNEQFF. DNA for the CDR3: TGTGCCAGCAGCCCGGGACAGGGGGCGGGTAATGAGCAGTTCTTC. Supplemented by reference TRBV2 and TRBJ2-1, the full variable domain reads EPEVTQTPSHQVTQMGQEVILRCVPISNHLYFYWYRQILGQKVEFLVSFYNNEISEKSEIFDDQFSVERPDGSNFTLKIRSTKLEDSAMYFCASSPGQGAGNEQFFGPGTRLTVL.

The rearrangement uses TRBV18 and TRBJ2-3; 8 nucleotides align to TRBD2. The CDR3 spans 15 residues. The trim removed 3 bases at V and 4 bases at J, leaving 6 bases unmatched. Germline loops: CDR1 KGHSH, CDR2 LQKENI. The DNA of the CDR3 is TGTGCCAGCTCACCCAGCGGGAGTCCCGCAGATACGCAGTATTTT. This gives the protein CASSPSGSPADTQYF. Complete variable domain (other parts from reference TRBV18 and TRBJ2-3): NAGVMQNPRHLVRRRGQEARLRCSPMKGHSHVYWYRQLPEEGLKFMVYLQKENIIDESGMPKERFSAEFPKEGPSILRIQQVVRGDSAAYFCASSPSGSPADTQYFGPGTRLTVL.

This clone was seen a single time. V and J are TRBV9 and TRBJ1-1, with 7 bases that match TRBD1. Trimming cost V 2 bases and J 0 bases; bases outside gene matches: 7. The CDR3 runs to 16 residues. The germline V gene has CDR1 SGDLS and CDR2 YYNGEE. The CDR3 DNA reads TGTGCCAGCAGCGTCGGGACAGCTTTTATGAACACTGAAGCTTTCTTT. Residues: CASSVGTAFMNTEAFF.

V usage is TRBV28 and J usage is TRBJ1-2; unclear D gene. The V end lost 3 bases, the J end lost 8 bases, and 25 bases lay between the germline ends. The V gene's germline CDR1 is MDHEN and CDR2 SYDVKM. The length of the CDR3 is 17 residues. As DNA, the CDR3 is TGTGCCAGCAGTTTCTACCCGAACTCGGGAGGCCTGGGAGGCTACACCTTC. Translation gives CASSFYPNSGGLGGYTF.

The V gene is TRBV6-1, the J gene TRBJ2-1; 7 positions match TRBD1. This CDR3 has 14 residues. Germline CDR1 is MNHNS and CDR2 is SASEGT. V gave up 6 bases and J gave up 7 bases; unmatched junction bases: 9. CDR3 nucleotide sequence: TGTGCCAGCAGCGAATACAGGGGAACGAATGAGCAGTTCTTC. It is translated as CASSEYRGTNEQFF.

The chain is built from TRBV11-2 and TRBJ2-7; 9 nucleotides align to TRBD2. The CDR3 runs to 15 residues. V lost 2 bases to trimming and J lost 5 bases; unmatched junction nucleotides: 7. Germline V gene data show CDR1 as SGHAT and CDR2 as FQNNGV. This CDR3 reads CASSLLAGVSDEQYF. The DNA of the CDR3 is TGTGCCAGCAGCTTATTAGCGGGAGTGTCTGACGAGCAGTACTTC.

Worth noting for this clone: A much larger clone lies a single base off, so this may be a read error. The same CDR3 also results from other DNA sequences found in this sample. The chain uses TRBV19 and TRBJ1-2; D is unclear. Germline V lookup: CDR1 LNHDA, CDR2 SQIVND (reference sequence). Trimming took 2 bases from V and 4 from J, leaving 5 bases between them. The CDR3 is 12 amino acids. The chain's CDR3 is CASSIRSYGYTF. In nucleotides, the CDR3 is TGTGCCAGTAGTATAAGAAGCTATGGCTACACCTTC.

V is TRBV5-1 and J is TRBJ2-5; unclear D gene. This CDR3 comprises 15 residues. The V and J ends lost 0 bases and 1 base respectively, with 10 bases between them. Germline loops: CDR1 SGHRS, CDR2 YFSETQ. Written as DNA, the CDR3 is TGCGCCAGCAGCTTGGTGTCAGGATCCCAAGAGACCCAGTACTTC. Protein product: CASSLVSGSQETQYF.

The chain is built from TRBV11-1 and TRBJ2-1; maybe TRBD2 (5 bases). V lost 0 bases and J 5 bases, leaving 14 bases between the germline ends. Germline V gives CDR1 SGHAT, CDR2 FQDESV (reference sequence). The CDR3 runs 16 residues. DNA of the CDR3: TGTGCCAGCAGCTTAGCCCCCCGGACTGCAGACAATGAGCAGTTCTTC. It yields the protein CASSLAPRTADNEQFF.

This clone was recorded only once. This rearrangement joins TRBV19 to TRBJ2-7; 9 bases map to TRBD1. The CDR3 is 15 residues long. Trimming at V came to 6 bases and at J to 3 bases, leaving 9 bases not matched to a gene. Germline V CDR1 and CDR2: LNHDA, SQIVND (reference sequence). The CDR3 bases are TGTGCCAGTAGCCTTAGGACAGGGGTAAACTACGAGCAGTACTTC. It encodes CASSLRTGVNYEQYF.

V gene TRBV11-2 combines with J gene TRBJ2-2; the match to TRBD1 covers 11 bases. The junction had 8 bases not matched to a gene; V was cut back by 5 bases and J by 3 bases. This CDR3 region has 17 residues. Germline V CDR1 and CDR2: SGHAT, FQNNGV. For the CDR3, the DNA is TGTGCCAGCAGCCCGATGCCGGGACAGGGGGACACCGGGGAGCTGTTTTTT. It yields the protein CASSPMPGQGDTGELFF.

The chain carries TRBV5-8 and TRBJ2-3; D might be TRBD1 or TRBD2, each matching 5 bases. The V end was cut by 4 bases, the J end by 4 bases, with 19 bases between. CDR3 size: 16 residues. Germline CDR1 and CDR2: SGHTS and YDEGEE. The CDR3 nucleotides read TGTGCCAGCAGCCCAGGGTGGGAGTCTTTCTCAGATACGCAGTATTTT. It is translated as CASSPGWESFSDTQYF.

The chain is built from TRBV7-9 and TRBJ1-1; 8 positions match TRBD1. The V gene end was trimmed by 6 bases and the J gene end by 4 bases; junction bases not matched to a gene: 7. The CDR3 consists of 14 residues. The germline V gene encodes CDR1 SEHNR and CDR2 FQNEAQ (reference sequence). The CDR3 region is CASRPPGQVTEAFF. The CDR3 DNA reads TGTGCCAGCAGACCACCGGGACAGGTCACTGAAGCTTTCTTT.